These 13 T cell receptor beta chains were all obtained from the same sample, sequenced in a study of shared clonotypes between healthy human individuals. This table comes from immunoSEQ multiplex PCR, and its TCRdb copy is limited to in-frame clones, with some not included. The sample shows roughly 1.5 million clones, approximately 98% of them seen only once. Source material: naive CD4+ T cells sorted from blood. Subset indicated: CD45RA+ positively selected. These receptors all stem from a man younger than 45 in good health.

With respect to this clone: This sample includes further DNA sequences coding for the same CDR3. This chain connects TRBV5-1 to TRBJ2-3; D may match TRBD1 or TRBD2 (5 bases each). This CDR3 has 13 residues. V lost 4 bases, J lost 1 base, and 7 bases lay in between. Germline V gives CDR1 SGHRS, CDR2 YFSETQ. DNA of the CDR3: TGCGCCAGCAGCAGAGGGGGCACAGATACGCAGTATTTT. It translates to CASSRGGTDTQYF. The entire variable domain, with the rest obtained from reference TRBV5-1 and TRBJ2-3, is as follows: KAGVTQTPRYLIKTRGQQVTLSCSPISGHRSVSWYQQTPGQGLQFLFEYFSETQRNKGNFPGRFSGRQFSNSRSEMNVSTLELGDSALYLCASSRGGTDTQYFGPGTRLTVL.

The chain links TRBV7-2 to TRBJ2-7; D might be TRBD1 (5 bases). Germline lookup yields CDR1 SGHTA and CDR2 FQGNSA. CDR3 length: 14 residues. The ends were cut back, 2 bases at V and 2 bases at J, with 10 bases in the middle. This CDR3 reads CASSLSGIPYEQYF. Written as DNA, the CDR3 is TGTGCCAGCAGCTTATCAGGGATCCCCTACGAGCAGTACTTC.

As concerns this clone: The same CDR3 can be traced to other DNA sequences in this sample. This chain links TRBV4-2 with TRBJ2-7, with 13 nucleotides matching TRBD2. The germline V gene encodes CDR1 LGHNA and CDR2 YNFKEQ. This CDR3 is 15 amino acids long. Trimming took 3 bases from V and 1 from J; bases not matched to a gene: 0. The CDR3 sequence: CASSQGLAGSYEQYF. CDR3 nucleotides: TGTGCCAGCAGCCAGGGACTAGCGGGGTCCTACGAGCAGTACTTC.

The chain uses TRBV6-5 and TRBJ2-7, with D possibly TRBD1 on 5 matching bases. With 3 bases removed from V and 3 bases from J, the gap between germline ends came to 15 bases. CDR3 size: 15 residues. Germline CDR1 reads MNHEY; CDR2 reads SVGAGI. The CDR3 bases are TGTGCCAGCAGTTATAGGGGCGCGAGGCTCTACGAGCAGTACTTC. Residues: CASSYRGARLYEQYF.

The chain recombines TRBV27 with TRBJ2-7; D not certain. The CDR3 sequence is 15 residues long. The ends were cut back, 4 bases at V and 5 bases at J, with 18 bases in the middle. CDR1 MNHEY and CDR2 SMNVEV come from the germline V gene (reference sequence). CDR3 protein: CASSYGRAPLHEQYF. For the CDR3, the DNA is TGTGCCAGCAGTTACGGTAGGGCCCCGTTGCACGAGCAGTACTTC.

The sample holds one count of this clone. This CDR3 is also generated by other DNA sequences in the sample. The chain has TRBV28 and TRBJ1-5, with D maybe TRBD1 (5 bases). Trimming took off 2 bases at V and 2 bases at J, with 7 bases between the two ends. The CDR3 has 14 residues. CDR1 and CDR2 from the germline V gene are MDHEN and SYDVKM. CDR3 in DNA: TGTGCCAGCAGTTTACGGGGACGCAATCAGCCCCAGCATTTT. It specifies CASSLRGRNQPQHF.

CDR3 region: CASSSHREETQYF. The CDR3 DNA reads TGTGCCAGCAGCTCCCATAGGGAAGAGACCCAGTACTTC. The chain combines TRBV7-2 with TRBJ2-5, with D hard to call. The V end was cut by 4 bases, the J end by 3 bases, with 9 bases between. Germline CDR1 is SGHTA and CDR2 is FQGNSA. This CDR3 is 13 amino acids long.

This clone appeared once. The V gene is TRBV19, the J gene TRBJ2-5, with TRBD2 identical over 8 bases. V shed 1 base, J shed 3 bases, and the junction held 7 bases outside the gene matches. This CDR3 comprises 16 residues. CDR1 and CDR2 from the germline V gene are LNHDA and SQIVND (reference sequence). The CDR3 sequence: CASSIAVGLGEETQYF. CDR3 bases: TGTGCCAGTAGTATAGCGGTGGGACTAGGGGAAGAGACCCAGTACTTC.

This clone showed up just once. The chain combines TRBV28 with TRBJ2-4; D ambiguous. Between the trimmed V and J ends, which lost 6 bases and 7 bases, there was a span of 10 bases. Germline V CDR1 and CDR2: MDHEN, SYDVKM. The CDR3 consists of 12 residues. CDR3 coding DNA: TGTGCCAGCAGCCCCGCCCAGAACATTCAGTACTTC. It is translated as CASSPAQNIQYF.

This chain links TRBV6-1 with TRBJ1-1; no firm D call. This CDR3 is built from 14 residues. Germline V gene sequence: CDR1 MNHNS, CDR2 SASEGT. Trimming took off 1 base at V and 0 bases at J, with 6 bases between the two ends. CDR3 nucleotide sequence: TGTGCCAGCAGTGAAGTCGACGTGAACACTGAAGCTTTCTTT. This sequence encodes CASSEVDVNTEAFF.

CDR3 residues: CASSLDLAGGRNEQFF. For the CDR3, the DNA is TGTGCCAGCAGCTTAGATCTAGCGGGGGGTCGGAATGAGCAGTTCTTC. The rearrangement uses TRBV13 and TRBJ2-1; 11 bases fit TRBD2. The CDR3 extends over 16 amino acids. With 1 base clipped from V and 7 bases from J, the junction kept 6 bases outside the gene matches. Germline V gene sequence: CDR1 PRHDT, CDR2 FYEKMQ (reference sequence).

DNA for the CDR3: TGTGCCAGCAGCTTAGGTCGGACAGGACATTTACAAGAGACCCAGTACTTC. Protein: CASSLGRTGHLQETQYF. The V and J genes are TRBV11-2 and TRBJ2-5, with 7 bases aligning to TRBD1. Germline-derived CDR1 and CDR2 are SGHAT and FQNNGV. V lost 1 base and J lost 2; bases outside the gene matches: 10. This CDR3 spans 17 amino acids.

On this clone itself: Other nucleotide sequences from this sample produce the same CDR3. This chain uses TRBV19 with TRBJ2-6; tentative D call: TRBD2 (5 bases). Trimming removed 3 bases from V and 0 bases from J, with 9 bases in between. Germline V gene sequence: CDR1 LNHDA, CDR2 SQIVND (reference sequence). The CDR3 has 16 amino acids. CDR3 protein: CASSIGGSSGANVLTF. CDR3 nucleotides: TGTGCCAGTAGTATTGGAGGTAGCTCTGGGGCCAACGTCCTGACTTTC.